This T cell receptor beta chain emerged from a study of cytomegalovirus exposure and HLA in healthy donors. From germline, CDR1 is SGHRS and CDR2 YFSETQ. The CDR3 loop spans 16 amino acids. Trimming took off 0 bases at V and 0 bases at J, with 11 bases between the two ends. This clone was recorded once. PCR employed 60 Vbeta and 13 Jbeta primers. Profiling relied on immunoSEQ multiplex PCR, and the TCRdb table lists in-frame clones only, not all of them. Of around 240,000 clones in the sample, around 80% were seen once. Sequenced material: PBMCs. The clonotype comes from a woman aged 40-49 years in good health and CMV-seropositive. This sequence joins TRBV5-1 and TRBJ2-3; maybe TRBD2 (6 bases). The CDR3 DNA reads as TGCGCCAGCAGCTTGGTAGGGAGGACTAGCACAGATACGCAGTATTTT. This codes for CASSLVGRTSTDTQYF.